These 20 T cell receptor beta chains share one sample of origin, sequenced in a study of CD8 T cells in ankylosing spondylitis. No antigen has been identified for these receptors. Findings and limits, study-wide: It appeared that ankylosing spondylitis blood was characterized by a TCR beta motif of under ten highly homologous variants.

In TCRdb, the 5' RACE reads were re-called with MiXCR into one record per CDR3 protein. Of 330,000 or so distinct CDR3 sequences in the sample, roughly 8% were seen once. Sequencing used blood, either unsorted or a sorted T cell fraction (not recorded which). These receptors all come from a male donor with ankylosing spondylitis.

The chain is built from TRBV25-1 and TRBJ2-1; D is tentatively TRBD1 or TRBD2 (5 bases each). The CDR3 is 11 amino acids. Deletions cut 8 bases from V and 9 bases from J, with 11 bases between. Germline CDR1 and CDR2: MGHDK and SYGVNS. DNA of the CDR3: TGTGCCAGCTGGGCTGGGGGTGAGCAGTTCTTC. This encodes CASWAGGEQFF.

A few counts support this clonotype. The chain has TRBV2 and TRBJ1-5; the D gene is possibly TRBD1 (5 bases). The V and J ends lost 3 bases and 4 bases respectively, with 13 bases between them. The V gene's germline CDR1 is SNHLY and CDR2 FYNNEI. This CDR3 has 15 residues. The CDR3, as DNA: TGTGCCAGCAGTGAGTCCGGGGCCCCGAATCAGCCCCAGCATTTT. Translated, it gives CASSESGAPNQPQHF.

The table lists this clonotype with a few counts. The CDR3 nucleotides read TGTGCCAGCTCGTCTCCGATCTCCTACAATGAGCAGTTCTTC. Amino acid sequence: CASSSPISYNEQFF. This rearrangement joins TRBV18 to TRBJ2-1; D call uncertain. V lost 6 bases to trimming and J lost 0 bases, with 9 bases between them. The germline V gene has CDR1 KGHSH and CDR2 LQKENI. The CDR3 has 14 amino acids.

This chain uses TRBV6-1 with TRBJ2-1; 7 bases map to TRBD1. Germline values: CDR1 MNHNS, CDR2 SASEGT. The CDR3 is made up of 17 amino acids. V dropped 6 bases and J dropped 3; count of bases not matched to a gene: 14. The CDR3 loop is CASSHRPSGTVYNEQFF. In DNA form, the CDR3 reads TGTGCCAGCAGCCACCGTCCGTCAGGGACAGTCTACAATGAGCAGTTCTTC.

This clonotype was counted only a few times. The chain joins TRBV20-1 to TRBJ2-5, with D possibly TRBD1 on 5 matching bases. Trimming took 5 bases from V and 5 from J, leaving 9 bases between them. This CDR3 has 11 residues. CDR1 DFQATT and CDR2 SNEGSKA come from the germline V gene (reference sequence). The CDR3 region has the DNA TGCAGTGCTGGGGCGTACGAGACCCAGTACTTC. Amino acids: CSAGAYETQYF.

This clonotype showed up many times. This chain links TRBV7-8 with TRBJ2-1; D gene uncertain. The CDR3 covers 15 residues. V lost 2 bases to trimming and J lost 4 bases, with 12 bases between them. CDR1 and CDR2 (germline): SGHVS, FQNEAQ. The CDR3 loop reads CASSLTLRIYNEQFF. As DNA, the CDR3 is TGTGCCAGCAGCTTAACGCTGAGGATATACAATGAGCAGTTCTTC.

This clonotype has just a few counts. The chain recombines TRBV10-3 with TRBJ1-5; D unclear. Deletions cut 0 bases from V and 6 bases from J, with 12 bases between. This CDR3 comprises 15 residues. The germline V gene has CDR1 ENHRY and CDR2 SYGVKD. The CDR3 here is CAISESRTGGQPQHF. The CDR3 DNA is TGTGCCATCAGTGAGTCGAGGACCGGAGGTCAGCCCCAGCATTTT.

This clonotype was seen ten or more times. The chain couples TRBV28 to TRBJ2-1; TRBD2 might be the D (7 bases). This CDR3 comprises 15 residues. V was pared by 2 bases and J by 1 base, with 9 bases between. CDR1 and CDR2 from the germline V gene are MDHEN and SYDVKM. This CDR3 is CASSLEGGSYNEQFF. As DNA, the CDR3 is TGTGCCAGCAGTTTAGAGGGGGGGTCCTACAATGAGCAGTTCTTC.

J is TRBJ2-5 and V is TRBV20-1; 13 nucleotides agree with TRBD2. V lost 1 base to trimming and J lost 5 bases; unmatched junction nucleotides: 4. Per germline, CDR1 DFQATT and CDR2 SNEGSKA (reference sequence). This CDR3 has 15 residues. CDR3 nucleotide sequence: TGCAGTGCTAGAGGACTAGCGGGAGGAGTGGAGACCCAGTACTTC. It specifies CSARGLAGGVETQYF.

This clonotype was seen a few times. The V and J genes are TRBV27 and TRBJ2-7; 8 nucleotides line up with TRBD1. The CDR3 sequence is 16 residues long. J lost 0 bases, V lost 1 base, and 5 bases had no gene match. CDR1 MNHEY and CDR2 SMNVEV come from the germline V gene (reference sequence). The CDR3 protein is CASSLYAGGSSYEQYF. The CDR3 nucleotides are TGTGCCAGCAGTTTATACGCAGGGGGCAGCTCCTACGAGCAGTACTTC.

The chain has TRBV20-1 and TRBJ2-3; 12 nucleotides agree with TRBD2. V lost 6 bases and J lost 3; bases outside the gene matches: 13. This CDR3 is built from 17 residues. From germline, CDR1 is DFQATT and CDR2 SNEGSKA (reference sequence). The CDR3 DNA follows: TGCAGTGCGACCAAGACAGGACTAGCGGGATTAACAGATACGCAGTATTTT. Its translation: CSATKTGLAGLTDTQYF.

This clonotype showed up many times. V and J are TRBV29-1 and TRBJ2-7, with 7 bases that match TRBD2. V lost 3 bases and J lost 6; bases outside the gene matches: 17. This CDR3 contains 16 residues. The germline CDR1 and CDR2 sequences are SQVTM and ANQGSEA. The CDR3 protein is CSVEGGLPNQRSEQYF. The CDR3 nucleotides are TGCAGCGTTGAGGGGGGGTTGCCCAACCAACGAAGCGAGCAGTACTTC.

V is TRBV12-3 or TRBV12-4 and J is TRBJ2-7, with 10 bases fitting TRBD1. The CDR3 runs 15 residues. The trim removed 6 bases at V and 4 bases at J, leaving 9 bases unmatched. The CDR3 DNA reads TGTGCCAGCAGACCAACGGGACAGGGGATTTACGAGCAGTACTTC. This gives the protein CASRPTGQGIYEQYF.

Many counts were recorded for this clonotype. The CDR3 reads CATSEGGREGSHEQYF. The DNA for the CDR3 is TGTGCCACCAGTGAAGGCGGGCGGGAGGGATCGCACGAGCAGTACTTC. The chain uses TRBV24-1 and TRBJ2-7, with 9 nucleotides matching TRBD2. The V gene end was trimmed by 4 bases and the J gene end by 5 bases; junction bases not matched to a gene: 11. This CDR3 contains 16 residues. The germline V gene encodes CDR1 KGHDR and CDR2 SFDVKD.

The chain joins TRBV28 to TRBJ2-4, with unresolved D. The CDR3 spans 14 residues. CDR1 and CDR2 (germline): MDHEN, SYDVKM. The V end was cut by 3 bases, the J end by 6 bases, with 12 bases between. The CDR3 coding sequence is TGTGCCAGCAGTTTTAGTGGGAACCGAAACATTCAGTACTTC. This sequence encodes CASSFSGNRNIQYF.

The rearrangement uses TRBV28 and TRBJ2-2; tentative D call: TRBD2 (6 bases). This CDR3 has 17 residues. CDR1 is MDHEN and CDR2 is SYDVKM in the germline V gene. The V and J ends lost 1 base and 0 bases respectively, with 12 bases between them. The CDR3 DNA reads as TGTGCCAGCAGTTTATATCGTGCTAGCGCGAACACCGGGGAGCTGTTTTTT. Translated, it gives CASSLYRASANTGELFF.

This clonotype was counted only a few times. The genes are TRBV7-2 and TRBJ2-1; 7 nucleotides line up with TRBD2. The V and J ends lost 5 bases and 4 bases, in that order; junction bases with no gene match: 8. The CDR3 sequence is 15 residues long. CDR1 is SGHTA, CDR2 FQGNSA, per germline. The CDR3 spells CASSLTSPVYNEQFF. The CDR3 bases are TGTGCCAGCAGCCTGACTAGCCCAGTATACAATGAGCAGTTCTTC.

This clonotype was recorded a few times. The J gene is TRBJ1-2, the V gene TRBV29-1; D possibly corresponds to TRBD1 (6 bases). This CDR3 spans 14 amino acids. Trimming took 0 bases from V and 4 from J, leaving 12 bases between them. The germline gives CDR1 SQVTM, CDR2 ANQGSEA. This chain's CDR3 is CSVEDSRGGYGYTF. The CDR3 bases are TGCAGCGTTGAAGATTCCAGAGGGGGCTATGGCTACACCTTC.

The sample holds a few counts of this clonotype. The chain employs TRBV5-1 and TRBJ1-1, with 9 bases fitting TRBD1. This CDR3 region has 15 residues. V lost 1 base and J lost 1; bases outside the gene matches: 2. Germline assignment: CDR1 SGHRS and CDR2 YFSETQ. The DNA for the CDR3 is TGCGCCAGCAGCTTGATACAGGGGGCGAACACTGAAGCTTTCTTT. It specifies CASSLIQGANTEAFF.

This chain uses TRBV7-2 with TRBJ2-3; D possibly matches TRBD1 or TRBD2 (6 bases each). Germline CDR1 SGHTA, CDR2 FQGNSA. The CDR3 totals 17 residues. Between the trimmed V and J ends, which lost 2 bases and 6 bases, there was a span of 21 bases. The CDR3: CASSLRGSAGGPDTQYF. DNA of the CDR3: TGTGCCAGCAGCTTAAGGGGGTCGGCTGGAGGGCCGGATACGCAGTATTTT.